A selection of T cell receptor beta chains follows, all from one sample in a study of neurological immune-mediated disorders. Using its own MiXCR run on the 5' RACE reads, TCRdb lists one record per CDR3 protein. Of around 42,000 distinct CDR3 sequences detected, about 13% appear once; the ten largest clones hold around 10%. The sample comprised PBMCs. The origin of the receptors is a man under 40 in good health. CDR3s include the opening cysteine and the closing phenylalanine or tryptophan. The D gene is left open where the match is weak. Where a row states a size, it is once, few, many or the class of an expanded clone; other rows omit it.

NA	many	TRBV5-1	15	TRBJ2-6	CASSLQGGGANVLTF	TGCGCCAGCAGCTTACAGGGTGGTGGGGCCAACGTCCTGACTTTC
TRBD1	many	TRBV7-2	16	TRBJ1-5	CASSSGTAYSNQPQHF	TGTGCCAGCAGCTCCGGGACAGCGTATAGCAATCAGCCCCAGCATTTT
NA	many	TRBV10-2	13	TRBJ1-4	CASRGRGSEKLFF	TGCGCCAGCAGGGGCAGGGGAAGTGAAAAACTGTTTTTT
TRBD2	many	TRBV5-1	13	TRBJ2-7	CASSGLAGGEQYF	TGCGCCAGCAGCGGGCTAGCGGGAGGCGAGCAGTACTTC
TRBD1	many	TRBV7-8	16	TRBJ2-7	CASSPPRAGGIYEQYF	TGTGCCAGCAGCCCACCGAGGGCAGGGGGTATCTACGAGCAGTACTTC
NA	many	TRBV5-1	16	TRBJ1-1	CASSLGGGAMNTEAFF	TGCGCCAGCAGCTTGGGAGGCGGGGCCATGAACACTGAAGCTTTCTTT
TRBD1	many	TRBV28	12	TRBJ2-5	CASDRDRETQYF	TGTGCCAGCGACAGGGATCGGGAGACCCAGTACTTC
NA	many	TRBV13	17	TRBJ2-6	CASSSQGRSAGANVLTF	TGTGCCAGCAGCTCTCAAGGACGTTCGGCCGGGGCCAACGTCCTGACTTTC
TRBD2	many	TRBV20-1	15	TRBJ2-5	CSARDIAGVVETQYF	TGCAGTGCTAGAGATATAGCGGGAGTCGTAGAGACCCAGTACTTC
TRBD1	many	TRBV4-1	17	TRBJ1-2	CASSQGTGGAYNYGYTF	TGCGCCAGCAGCCAAGGGACAGGGGGTGCTTATAACTATGGCTACACCTTC
NA	NA	TRBV9	17	TRBJ2-1	CASSDNKGSESYNEQFF	TGTGCTAGCAGCGACAACAAGGGGAGCGAGTCCTACAATGAGCAGTTCTTC
NA	many	TRBV28	12	TRBJ1-5	CASSLFSQPQHF	TGTGCCAGCAGTTTATTTAGCCAGCCCCAGCATTTT
TRBD2	many	TRBV6-1	15	TRBJ2-7	CASSGTSGASYEQYF	TGTGCCAGCAGTGGGACTAGCGGGGCCTCCTACGAGCAGTACTTC
TRBD2	many	TRBV5-1	15	TRBJ2-1	CASSLASTSGNEQFF	TGCGCCAGCAGCTTGGCCTCGACTAGCGGCAATGAGCAGTTCTTC
NA	many	TRBV6-6	14	TRBJ1-2	CASSYSQGPRGYTF	TGTGCCAGCAGTTACTCTCAGGGGCCTCGCGGCTACACCTTC
NA	many	TRBV3-1	13	TRBJ2-1	CASSQVMSNEQFF	TGTGCCAGCAGCCAAGTAATGTCCAATGAGCAGTTCTTC
NA	many	TRBV6-6	14	TRBJ2-3	CASSSQTRTDTQYF	TGTGCCAGCAGTTCGCAGACCCGCACAGATACGCAGTATTTT
NA	many	TRBV7-9	14	TRBJ2-1	CASSLAASHNEQFF	TGTGCCAGCAGCTTAGCAGCTAGTCACAATGAGCAGTTCTTC
NA	many	TRBV5-5	17	TRBJ1-5	CASSLGARAASNQPQHF	TGTGCCAGCAGCTTGGGGGCCAGGGCCGCAAGCAATCAGCCCCAGCATTTT
NA	many	TRBV9	14	TRBJ2-2	CASSRKGTTGELFF	TGTGCCAGCAGCCGCAAAGGGACAACCGGGGAGCTGTTTTTT
TRBD1	many	TRBV18	14	TRBJ2-7	CASSPGQALYEQYF	TGTGCCAGCTCACCCGGACAGGCCCTCTACGAGCAGTACTTC
NA	many	TRBV7-8	13	TRBJ2-5	CASSPSHGQTQYF	TGTGCCAGCAGCCCCTCTCATGGGCAGACCCAGTACTTC
NA	few	TRBV7-2	18	TRBJ2-7	CASSLGLGSVRKTYEQYF	TGTGCCAGCAGCTTAGGCCTGGGGAGCGTCCGGAAAACCTACGAGCAGTACTTC
TRBD2	many	TRBV3-1	17	TRBJ2-5	CASSQEGLAGAQETQYF	TGTGCCAGCAGCCAAGAGGGACTAGCGGGAGCCCAAGAGACCCAGTACTTC
NA	many	TRBV6-5	15	TRBJ2-1	CASKRRRDSYNEQFF	TGTGCCAGCAAGAGGCGGCGGGATTCTTACAATGAGCAGTTCTTC
TRBD2	medium-sized	TRBV4-1	18	TRBJ2-2	CASTPLAGVPPDTGELFF	TGCGCCAGCACCCCCCTAGCGGGAGTCCCCCCGGACACCGGGGAGCTGTTTTTT
TRBD2	many	TRBV5-1	16	TRBJ2-1	CASSLGTSGRFNEQFF	TGCGCCAGCAGCTTAGGGACTAGCGGGAGATTTAATGAGCAGTTCTTC
NA	many	TRBV5-1	16	TRBJ2-1	CASSSFSGGGINEQFF	TGCGCCAGCAGCTCCTTTAGCGGAGGGGGAATCAATGAGCAGTTCTTC
NA	many	TRBV3-1	14	TRBJ2-7	CASSALVDPYEQYF	TGTGCCAGCAGCGCTCTCGTGGACCCATACGAGCAGTACTTC
NA	few	TRBV6-5	14	TRBJ2-5	CASSRDRGKETQYF	TGTGCCAGCAGTCGGGATCGTGGGAAAGAGACCCAGTACTTC
NA	many	TRBV7-2	13	TRBJ2-3	CASSTRVRDTQYF	TGTGCCAGCAGCACACGAGTCCGGGATACGCAGTATTTT
NA	few	TRBV20-1	14	TRBJ2-5	CSASTGHIQETQYF	TGCAGTGCTAGTACCGGACACATCCAAGAGACCCAGTACTTC
TRBD1	many	TRBV7-9	16	TRBJ2-7	CASSQSWTGLSYEQYF	TGTGCCAGCAGCCAAAGTTGGACAGGGCTCTCCTACGAGCAGTACTTC
NA	few	TRBV6-2/TRBV6-3	13	TRBJ2-7	CASSLRWGDEQYF	TGTGCCAGCAGCCTCAGGTGGGGGGACGAGCAGTACTTC
TRBD2	NA	TRBV5-1	16	TRBJ2-1	CASSLGSSGRVNEQFF	TGCGCCAGCAGCTTGGGATCCAGCGGGAGGGTGAATGAGCAGTTCTTC
NA	many	TRBV7-8	14	TRBJ2-3	CASSPGPVTDTQYF	TGTGCCAGCAGCCCGGGACCGGTCACAGATACGCAGTATTTT
TRBD2	many	TRBV20-1	13	TRBJ2-7	CSSRGLASYEQYF	TGCAGTTCTCGAGGACTAGCTAGTTACGAGCAGTACTTC
TRBD2	many	TRBV5-1	15	TRBJ2-1	CASLHTSGRSNEQFF	TGCGCCAGCTTGCACACTAGCGGGAGGAGTAATGAGCAGTTCTTC
NA	many	TRBV5-1	15	TRBJ2-7	CASSLATSLPGEQYF	TGCGCCAGCAGCTTGGCTACCTCATTACCCGGCGAGCAGTACTTC
TRBD2	many	TRBV20-1	14	TRBJ2-7	CSALGLVLPYEQYF	TGCAGTGCCCTGGGACTAGTGCTTCCCTACGAGCAGTACTTC
NA	many	TRBV5-1	14	TRBJ2-1	CASSLERRNNEQFF	TGCGCCAGCAGCTTGGAGCGGAGAAACAATGAGCAGTTCTTC
NA	many	TRBV20-1	14	TRBJ2-7	CSASTGTSSYEQYF	TGCAGTGCTTCCACAGGGACCAGCTCCTACGAGCAGTACTTC